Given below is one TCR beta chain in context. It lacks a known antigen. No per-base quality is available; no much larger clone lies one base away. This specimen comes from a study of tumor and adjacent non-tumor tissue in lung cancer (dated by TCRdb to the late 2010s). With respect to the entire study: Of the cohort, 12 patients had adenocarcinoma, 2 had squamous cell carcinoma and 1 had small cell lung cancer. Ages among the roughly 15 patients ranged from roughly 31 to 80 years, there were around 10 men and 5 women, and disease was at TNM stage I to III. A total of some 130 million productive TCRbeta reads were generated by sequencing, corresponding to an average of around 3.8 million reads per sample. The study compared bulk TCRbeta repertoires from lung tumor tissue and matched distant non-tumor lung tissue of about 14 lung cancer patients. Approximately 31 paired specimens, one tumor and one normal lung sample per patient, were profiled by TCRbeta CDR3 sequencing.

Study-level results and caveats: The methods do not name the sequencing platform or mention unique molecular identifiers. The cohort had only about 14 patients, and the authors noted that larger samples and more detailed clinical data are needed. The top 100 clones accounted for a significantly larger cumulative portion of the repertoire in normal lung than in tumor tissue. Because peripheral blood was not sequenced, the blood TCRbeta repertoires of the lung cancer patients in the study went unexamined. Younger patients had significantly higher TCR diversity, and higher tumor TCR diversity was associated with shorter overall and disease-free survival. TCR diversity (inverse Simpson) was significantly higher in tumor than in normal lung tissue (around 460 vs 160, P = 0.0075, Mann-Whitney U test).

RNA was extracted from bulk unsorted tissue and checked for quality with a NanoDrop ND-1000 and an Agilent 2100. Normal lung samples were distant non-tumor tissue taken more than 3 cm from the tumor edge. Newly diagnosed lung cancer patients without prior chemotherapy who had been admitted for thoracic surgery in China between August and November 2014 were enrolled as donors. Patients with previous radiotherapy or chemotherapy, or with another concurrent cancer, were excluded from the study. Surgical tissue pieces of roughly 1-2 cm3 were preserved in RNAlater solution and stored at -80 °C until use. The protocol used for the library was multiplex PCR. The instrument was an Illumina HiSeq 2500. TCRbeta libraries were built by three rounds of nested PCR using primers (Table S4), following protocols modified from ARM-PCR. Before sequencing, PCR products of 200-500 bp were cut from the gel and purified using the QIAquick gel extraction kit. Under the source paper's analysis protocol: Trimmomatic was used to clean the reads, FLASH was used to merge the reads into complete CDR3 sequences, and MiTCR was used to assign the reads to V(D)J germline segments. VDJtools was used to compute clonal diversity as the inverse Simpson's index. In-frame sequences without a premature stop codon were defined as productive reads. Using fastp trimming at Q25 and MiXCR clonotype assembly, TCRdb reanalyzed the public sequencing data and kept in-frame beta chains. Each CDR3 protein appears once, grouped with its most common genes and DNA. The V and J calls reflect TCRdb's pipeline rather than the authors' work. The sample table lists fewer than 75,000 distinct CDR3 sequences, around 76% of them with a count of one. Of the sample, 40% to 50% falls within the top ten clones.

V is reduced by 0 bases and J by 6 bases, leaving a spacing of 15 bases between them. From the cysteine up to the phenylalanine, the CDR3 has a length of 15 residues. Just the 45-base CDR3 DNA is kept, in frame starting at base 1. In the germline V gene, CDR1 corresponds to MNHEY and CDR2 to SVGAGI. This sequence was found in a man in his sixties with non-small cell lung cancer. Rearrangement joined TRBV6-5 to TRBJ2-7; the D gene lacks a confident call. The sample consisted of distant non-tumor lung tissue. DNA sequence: TGTGCCAGCAGTTACTCGAGGCATGAGACGGTCGAGCAGTACTTC. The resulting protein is CASSYSRHETVEQYF.